A single sample is the source of the 24 T cell receptor beta chains below, sequenced in a study of cytomegalovirus exposure and HLA in healthy donors. TCRdb keeps only in-frame clones here, not all; method: immunoSEQ multiplex PCR. The sample lists 110,000 to 150,000 clones, over 80% occurring once. Material for sequencing was PBMCs. These receptors originate from a woman aged 25-40 years in good health and CMV-seropositive.

This clone was detected only a few times. The chain carries TRBV29-1 and TRBJ1-2, with D maybe TRBD1 (6 bases). CDR3 length: 12 residues. V lost 3 bases and J 4 bases, leaving 9 bases between the germline ends. The germline V gene encodes CDR1 SQVTM and CDR2 ANQGSEA. CDR3: CSVDGQLYGYTF. Here the CDR3 DNA reads TGCAGCGTTGACGGACAGCTCTATGGCTACACCTTC.

This clone turned up a few times. This chain joins TRBV29-1 and TRBJ2-5, with TRBD1 matching over 9 bases. In germline, CDR1 is SQVTM, CDR2 ANQGSEA. V gave up 5 bases and J gave up 5 bases; unmatched junction bases: 6. This CDR3 has 13 amino acids. The CDR3 is CSVITGGRETQYF. The CDR3 nucleotides are TGCAGCGTTATTACAGGGGGCAGGGAGACCCAGTACTTC.

The V call is TRBV29-1, the J call TRBJ2-3; TRBD2 matches at 8 bases. Looked up from germline, CDR1 is SQVTM and CDR2 is ANQGSEA. This CDR3 has 13 residues. The V and J ends lost 7 bases and 3 bases, in that order; junction bases with no gene match: 6. The CDR3, as DNA: TGCAGCGCCCTAGCGGGCGGGACAGATACGCAGTATTTT. This encodes CSALAGGTDTQYF.

The gene calls are TRBV7-2 and TRBJ2-6; no clear D gene. Trimming pared 3 bases from V and 2 bases from J, leaving 5 bases between. CDR3 length equals 14 residues. Germline loops: CDR1 SGHTA, CDR2 FQGNSA. As DNA, the CDR3 is TGTGCCAGCAGCTTTTTTACTGGGGCCAACGTCCTGACTTTC. Amino acid sequence: CASSFFTGANVLTF.

The chain carries TRBV28 and TRBJ2-3, with TRBD2 as a possible D gene (6 bases). Germline V lookup: CDR1 MDHEN, CDR2 SYDVKM. This CDR3 is built from 16 residues. Trimming removed 4 bases at V and 1 base at J, with 15 bases between. CDR3 nucleotides: TGTGCCAGCAGTTCGGGCGGGGCTAAAGGCACAGATACGCAGTATTTT. As protein: CASSSGGAKGTDTQYF.

The J gene is TRBJ2-3, the V gene TRBV27, with D possibly being TRBD2 (5 bases). This CDR3 region has 15 residues. The V and J ends lost 4 bases and 0 bases respectively, with 11 bases between them. Per germline, CDR1 MNHEY and CDR2 SMNVEV (reference sequence). DNA for the CDR3: TGTGCCAGCAGTTGGCGGGTGACTAGCACAGATACGCAGTATTTT. The encoded protein is CASSWRVTSTDTQYF.

This chain joins TRBV5-1 and TRBJ2-7, with 8 bases fitting TRBD2. Germline CDR1 is SGHRS and CDR2 is YFSETQ. The trim removed 5 bases at V and 6 bases at J, leaving 4 bases unmatched. The CDR3 loop spans 12 amino acids. The DNA for the CDR3 is TGCGCCAGCAGGCCTAGCGGGTCCGAGCAGTACTTC. This codes for CASRPSGSEQYF.

The chain joins TRBV4-1 to TRBJ2-5; a weak D match, TRBD1 (6 bases). The CDR3 totals 16 residues. V lost 0 bases and J 7 bases, leaving 18 bases between the germline ends. Germline CDR1 reads MGHRA; CDR2 reads YSYEKL. CDR3 residues: CASSQEDRSSTLTQYF. In DNA, the CDR3 is TGCGCCAGCAGCCAAGAAGACAGGTCTTCTACCTTGACCCAGTACTTC.

This chain links TRBV6-5 with TRBJ2-5; D call uncertain. Germline loops: CDR1 MNHEY, CDR2 SVGAGI. There are 14 residues in the CDR3. V was trimmed by 6 bases and J by 2 bases, leaving 13 bases between them. The CDR3 DNA is TGTGCCAGCAGCCCCGAGCTCCTGCAAGAGACCCAGTACTTC. It encodes CASSPELLQETQYF.

CDR3 region: CASSAPRDSLNLYNEQFF. The CDR3 DNA is TGTGCCAGCAGCGCACCCCGGGACTCCCTAAACCTTTACAATGAGCAGTTCTTC. The V gene is TRBV9, the J gene TRBJ2-1, with a tentative D call TRBD2 (6 bases). CDR3 length equals 18 residues. The V gene's germline CDR1 is SGDLS and CDR2 YYNGEE. V was trimmed by 3 bases and J by 4 bases, leaving 23 bases between them.

This clone was recorded once. The V call is TRBV5-4, the J call TRBJ1-1; D is ambiguous. The length of the CDR3 is 11 residues. Per the germline V gene, CDR1 is SGHNT and CDR2 is YYREEE (reference sequence). Trimming pared 5 bases from V and 5 bases from J, leaving 7 bases between. CDR3 loop: CASRTRTEAFF. Written as DNA, the CDR3 is TGTGCCAGCAGGACGAGGACTGAAGCTTTCTTT.

This clone was counted between two and nine times. The genes are TRBV6-4 and TRBJ2-3; a weak D match, TRBD2 (5 bases). Germline-derived CDR1 and CDR2 are MRHNA and SNTAGT. V lost 3 bases and J 1 base, leaving 8 bases between the germline ends. The CDR3 is 14 residues long. CDR3 DNA: TGTGCCAGCAGTGAAAACGGGGGCACAGATACGCAGTATTTT. The encoded protein is CASSENGGTDTQYF.

Remarks on this clone: At one end the junction does not follow the germline gene, possibly because of a read error. The chain is built from TRBV2 and TRBJ2-1; 10 bases are shared with TRBD1. The CDR3 has 15 residues. Germline CDR1 reads SNHLY; CDR2 reads FYNNEI. The CDR3 sequence is CATSDPGTGDNEQFF. DNA for the CDR3: TGTGCCACCAGTGATCCCGGGACAGGGGACAATGAGCAGTTCTTC.

This chain uses TRBV7-8 with TRBJ2-7, with a possible D match to TRBD2 (7 bases). The CDR3 is made up of 15 amino acids. V was pared by 0 bases and J by 3 bases, with 12 bases between. Germline CDR1 and CDR2: SGHVS and FQNEAQ. The CDR3 region is CASSLAGGAHYEQYF. CDR3 in DNA: TGTGCCAGCAGCTTAGCGGGGGGGGCGCACTACGAGCAGTACTTC.

The V gene is TRBV7-2, the J gene TRBJ2-2; maybe TRBD1 (6 bases). Germline V CDR1 and CDR2: SGHTA, FQGNSA. The CDR3 has 15 amino acids. The germline V and J ends were trimmed by 3 bases and 1 base, with 9 bases remaining between them. The CDR3 DNA reads as TGTGCCAGCAGCTTCCGGACAGAGAACACCGGGGAGCTGTTTTTT. Amino acids: CASSFRTENTGELFF.

This rearrangement joins TRBV5-4 to TRBJ2-5; D might be TRBD2 (6 bases). The length of the CDR3 is 14 residues. V was clipped by 0 bases and J by 2 bases, with 8 bases between them. Germline-derived CDR1 and CDR2 are SGHNT and YYREEE (reference sequence). Here the CDR3 DNA reads TGTGCCAGCAGCTTGGGGGGAGGTCAAGAGACCCAGTACTTC. Residues: CASSLGGGQETQYF. The complete variable domain, with remaining parts taken from reference TRBV5-4 and TRBJ2-5, reads ETGVTQSPTHLIKTRGQQVTLRCSSQSGHNTVSWYQQALGQGPQFIFQYYREEENGRGNFPPRFSGLQFPNYSSELNVNALELDDSALYLCASSLGGGQETQYFGPGTRLLVL.

The V gene is TRBV18, the J gene TRBJ2-7; 9 bases match TRBD1. J was trimmed by 1 base and V by 3 bases; bases with no gene match: 4. CDR3 length: 15 amino acids. Germline-derived CDR1 and CDR2 are KGHSH and LQKENI. The chain's CDR3 is CASSPGTGLSYEQYF. The CDR3 nucleotides read TGTGCCAGCTCACCTGGGACAGGGCTATCCTACGAGCAGTACTTC.

This clone has just a few counts. The J gene is TRBJ2-3, the V gene TRBV2, with 13 bases fitting TRBD2. CDR1 SNHLY and CDR2 FYNNEI come from the germline V gene. V lost 7 bases and J lost 2; bases outside the gene matches: 6. This CDR3 has 16 amino acids. In DNA, the CDR3 is TGTGCCAGCACCTTGACTAGCGGGGGGACCACAGATACGCAGTATTTT. It specifies CASTLTSGGTTDTQYF.

V usage is TRBV4-1 and J usage is TRBJ2-6; 8 positions agree with TRBD1. V lost 0 bases to trimming and J lost 0 bases; unmatched junction nucleotides: 4. CDR3 length: 18 residues. Germline lookup yields CDR1 MGHRA and CDR2 YSYEKL. The CDR3 DNA reads as TGCGCCAGCAGCCAAGAGGGACAGGCCAACTCTGGGGCCAACGTCCTGACTTTC. It specifies CASSQEGQANSGANVLTF.

The chain is built from TRBV6-1 and TRBJ2-7; D may be TRBD1 (5 bases). With 4 bases removed from V and 3 bases from J, the gap between germline ends came to 10 bases. The germline V gene has CDR1 MNHNS and CDR2 SASEGT. The CDR3 has 13 residues. The CDR3, as DNA: TGTGCCAGCAGTGTTCACACAGGCTACGAGCAGTACTTC. Amino acid sequence: CASSVHTGYEQYF.

The chain links TRBV13 to TRBJ1-3; 10 nucleotides align to TRBD1. In germline, CDR1 is PRHDT, CDR2 FYEKMQ (reference sequence). The CDR3 extends over 17 amino acids. The V and J ends lost 5 bases and 0 bases, in that order; junction bases with no gene match: 7. In nucleotides, the CDR3 is TGTGCCAGCAGCCTCGGGACAGGGGCGTACTCTGGAAACACCATATATTTT. Translating gives CASSLGTGAYSGNTIYF.

In nucleotides, the CDR3 is TGTGCCAGCAGTTACGGGGACATGGGGTTCGATGAGCAGTTCTTC. Translating gives CASSYGDMGFDEQFF. The V gene is TRBV6-5, the J gene TRBJ2-1; D might be TRBD1 (6 bases). There are 15 residues in the CDR3. CDR1 and CDR2 (germline): MNHEY, SVGAGI. Trimming removed 2 bases at V and 8 bases at J, with 16 bases between.

The V gene is TRBV7-6, the J gene TRBJ2-6, with 12 bases matching TRBD1. The CDR3 has 17 residues. Losses at the gene ends were 5 bases for V and 4 bases for J; bases not matched to a gene: 6. Germline V lookup: CDR1 SGHVS, CDR2 FNYEAQ. The CDR3 bases are TGTGCCAGCAGCATGGGACAGGGGGCGTTAGGGGCCAACGTCCTGACTTTC. It codes for CASSMGQGALGANVLTF.

V usage is TRBV2 and J usage is TRBJ2-5; 8 bases are a match to TRBD1. Germline CDR1 reads SNHLY; CDR2 reads FYNNEI. The junction had 3 bases not matched to a gene; V was cut back by 4 bases and J by 5 bases. The length of the CDR3 is 13 residues. The CDR3 protein is CASSGTGRETQYF. As DNA, the CDR3 is TGTGCCAGCAGTGGGACAGGGAGGGAGACCCAGTACTTC.